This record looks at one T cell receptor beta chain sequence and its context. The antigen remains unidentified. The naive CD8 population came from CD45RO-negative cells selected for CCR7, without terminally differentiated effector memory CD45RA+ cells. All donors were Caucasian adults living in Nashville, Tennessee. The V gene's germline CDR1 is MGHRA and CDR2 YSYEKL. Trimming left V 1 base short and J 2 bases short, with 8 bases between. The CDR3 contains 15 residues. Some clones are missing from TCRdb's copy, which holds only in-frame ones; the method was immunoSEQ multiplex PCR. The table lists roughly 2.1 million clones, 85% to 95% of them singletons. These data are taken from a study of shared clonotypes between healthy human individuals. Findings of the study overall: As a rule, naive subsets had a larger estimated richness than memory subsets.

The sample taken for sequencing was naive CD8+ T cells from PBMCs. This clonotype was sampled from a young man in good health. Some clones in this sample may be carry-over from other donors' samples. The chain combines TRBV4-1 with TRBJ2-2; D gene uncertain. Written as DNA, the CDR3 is TGCGCCAGCAGCCAAGCGGGTTATAACACCGGGGAGCTGTTTTTT. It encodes CASSQAGYNTGELFF.